This T cell receptor beta chain was captured in a study of cytomegalovirus exposure and HLA in healthy donors. About the research overall: A subsequent analysis stated that the 100 to 150 validation repertoires were run on the same platform as the roughly 670 first-cohort repertoires. Study results and limitations: Generally TCR sequences proved uncommon, though certain public TCRs appeared in numerous donors. TCR beta chains numbering some 160 were designated cytomegalovirus-associated. TCR clusters originating in the first cohort tended to co-occur in the 110 or so validation repertoires, according to a later analysis.

Clones were read by immunoSEQ multiplex PCR, and TCRdb kept only the in-frame ones, dropping some. The data hold roughly 140,000 clones, with roughly 91% observed a single time. With regard to this clone: As yet, its antigen is unknown.

Per germline, CDR1 MDHEN and CDR2 SYDVKM. This CDR3 region has 16 residues. V lost 4 bases and J lost 3; bases outside the gene matches: 7. The clonotype was recovered from a young woman in good health and CMV-seropositive. Sample: PBMCs. The chain combines TRBV28 with TRBJ1-4, with 8 nucleotides matching TRBD1. Here the CDR3 DNA reads TGTGCCAGCAGTTCCCTGGAGGACAGGGCTAATGAAAAACTGTTTTTT. It encodes CASSSLEDRANEKLFF. The full variable domain, in which reference TRBV28 and TRBJ1-4 provide the parts outside the CDR3, is DVKVTQSSRYLVKRTGEKVFLECVQDMDHENMFWYRQDPGLGLRLIYFSYDVKMKEKGDIPEGYSVSREKKERFSLILESASTNQTSMYLCASSSLEDRANEKLFFGSGTQLSVL.